This T cell receptor (beta chain) was identified during a study of CD8 T cells in ankylosing spondylitis (dated by TCRdb to the late 2010s). About the full investigation: The study profiled T cell receptor beta repertoires in healthy donors and ankylosing spondylitis patients to find disease-linked TCR variants. The whole study cohort included over 85 healthy donors and 25 ankylosing spondylitis patients. Samples of peripheral blood were taken, and for ankylosing spondylitis patients, synovial fluid was collected as well. The investigation overall reported the following: A CD8+ phenotype was shown by the disease-linked clones, which were found at relatively low frequencies in peripheral blood. A TCR beta motif made up of several highly homologous amino acid variants appeared to be characteristic of blood from ankylosing spondylitis patients. Some TCR beta motif variants had previously been reported in synovial fluid and blood of reactive arthritis patients, which suggested common disease-initiation mechanisms. The disease-linked clones were reported to be significantly enriched in matched synovial fluid samples from ankylosing spondylitis patients.

Sequencing relied on an Illumina HiSeq 2500. Quantitative 5'-RACE with molecular barcodes was the method used to prepare the TCR beta libraries. Per the source publication's procedure: Disease-linked TCR variants were identified with a new computational method built on a probabilistic model of VDJ rearrangement. TCRdb passed the public sequencing reads through fastp at Q25 and MiXCR, retaining productive beta sequences. Rows matching on CDR3 protein sequence are summarized as one entry with the most common DNA and genes. The V and J calls and clone size are TCRdb's, not the authors'. The sample table records roughly 220,000 distinct CDR3 sequences; around 17% of these occur just once. About 44% of the sample lies in the top ten. A note on this clonotype: Its antigen remains undetermined. Base qualities are not at hand, and no much larger clone is one base apart.

After removal of 1 base from V and 1 base from J, the junction retains 6 bases not matched to a gene. CDR1 LGHNA and CDR2 YNFKEQ are derived from the germline V gene. The CDR3 measures 19 amino acids from cysteine to phenylalanine. Kept here is only the CDR3 DNA, which spans 57 bases and is read in frame from base 1. The sample taken for sequencing was blood, either unsorted or a sorted T cell fraction (not recorded which). Recombination linked TRBV4-2 to TRBJ2-5; 16 bases in the middle match TRBD2. The receptor's source is a male donor with ankylosing spondylitis. Here the CDR3 is given as CASSQAPGLAGGAQETQYF. The nucleotides read TGTGCCAGCAGCCAAGCCCCGGGACTAGCGGGAGGGGCCCAAGAGACCCAGTACTTC.